These 14 T cell receptor beta chains originate from one sample sequenced in a study of T cell clonality in common variable immunodeficiency. Clones were read by immunoSEQ multiplex PCR, and TCRdb kept only the in-frame ones, dropping some. This repertoire holds over 35,000 clones, and none appear only once. The sequenced sample was peripheral blood mononuclear cells. All receptors come from a person between 18 and 75 years old in good health.

This clone showed up many times. The read terminates 3 residues ahead of where the CDR3 ends, so the germline J gene completes it. The rearrangement links TRBV14 to TRBJ2-2; 7 bases agree with TRBD2. With 0 bases clipped from V and 0 bases from J, the junction kept 1 base outside the gene matches. The germline V gene has CDR1 SGHDN and CDR2 FVKESK. The CDR3 loop spans 16 amino acids. The CDR3 here is CASSQEGGANTGELFF. The CDR3 bases that were read are TGTGCCAGCAGCCAAGAGGGGGGGGCGAACACCGGGGAG.

This clone was detected ten times or more. The read halts 3 residues ahead of the CDR3 end, with the missing end drawn from the germline J gene. The V call is TRBV4-2, the J call TRBJ2-3; possible D gene TRBD2, 5 bases. This CDR3 has 15 amino acids. Germline CDR1 is LGHNA and CDR2 is YNFKEQ. Trimming stripped 0 bases from V and 5 bases from J, with 12 bases between. The CDR3 DNA, read in part, is TGTGCCAGCAGCCAAGATATGGCTAGCCGAGATACG. The encoded protein is CASSQDMASRDT. In full, the CDR3 reads CASSQDMASRDTQYF.

As concerns this clone: The CDR3 end lies 3 residues beyond the end of the read and is filled in from the germline J gene. V is TRBV18 and J is TRBJ1-1; D may be TRBD1 (6 bases). The V gene's germline CDR1 is KGHSH and CDR2 LQKENI. V was shortened by 5 bases and J by 5 bases, with 15 bases between the two germline ends. CDR3 size: 14 residues. The CDR3 loop is CASSSRQARTEAFF. The sequenced part of the CDR3 DNA is TGTGCCAGCTCATCCCGACAGGCCAGGACTGAA. The full variable domain, with the rest looked up from reference TRBV18 and TRBJ1-1, is NAGVMQNPRHLVRRRGQEARLRCSPMKGHSHVYWYRQLPEEGLKFMVYLQKENIIDESGMPKERFSAEFPKEGPSILRIQQVVRGDSAAYFCASSSRQARTEAFFGQGTRLTVV.

This clone was counted many times. The read ends 3 residues before the CDR3 terminus; that terminus is restored from the germline J gene. This chain links TRBV2 with TRBJ1-5, with D tentatively TRBD1 (6 bases). The V and J ends lost 6 bases and 9 bases respectively, with 21 bases between them. Germline values: CDR1 SNHLY, CDR2 FYNNEI. The CDR3 is 15 residues long. The part of the CDR3 DNA that was read is TGTGCCAGCAGGACGGGCCGGGGGGCTGATCCGCCC. Protein product: CASRTGRGADPP. The CDR3 as a whole reads CASRTGRGADPPQHF.

This clone was seen at least ten times. The CDR3 end falls 3 residues outside the read, so it is completed with the germline J gene. The V and J genes are TRBV7-9 and TRBJ2-5; TRBD2 aligns across 7 bases. The length of the CDR3 is 13 residues. V dropped 6 bases and J dropped 4; count of bases not matched to a gene: 5. Germline assignment: CDR1 SEHNR and CDR2 FQNEAQ (reference sequence). CDR3 residues: CASRRLATETQYF. Partial CDR3 DNA: TGTGCCAGCAGACGACTAGCTACAGAGACC.

This clone was seen repeatedly, ten times or more. This CDR3 reads CASSVVETNEQFF. The CDR3 DNA, read in part, is TGTGCCAGCAGCGTAGTGGAGACAAATGAG. The genes are TRBV9 and TRBJ2-1; D gene unclear. The read gets to within 3 residues of the CDR3 end, and the germline J gene fills in the rest. Trimming stripped 0 bases from V and 7 bases from J, with 8 bases between. Germline V gene lookup returns CDR1 SGDLS and CDR2 YYNGEE. The CDR3 loop spans 13 amino acids.

This clone was seen ten or more times. The CDR3 end falls 3 residues outside the read, so it is completed with the germline J gene. J is TRBJ1-1 and V is TRBV7-8; D is possibly TRBD1 (5 bases). This CDR3 has 14 residues. CDR1 is SGHVS and CDR2 is FQNEAQ in the germline V gene. Between the trimmed V and J ends, which lost 2 bases and 0 bases, there was a span of 7 bases. This CDR3 reads CASSLQGMNTEAFF. CDR3 DNA, as far as it was read: TGTGCCAGCAGCTTACAGGGAATGAACACTGAA. Variable domain in full (rest from reference TRBV7-8 and TRBJ1-1): GAGVSQSPRYKVAKRGQDVALRCDPISGHVSLFWYQQALGQGPEFLTYFQNEAQLDKSGLPSDRFFAERPEGSVSTLKIQRTQQEDSAVYLCASSLQGMNTEAFFGQGTRLTVV.

Concerning this clone itself: Read coverage stops 3 residues before the CDR3 terminus; the germline J gene supplies the remainder. The chain employs TRBV10-2 and TRBJ1-3; D is undetermined. The CDR3 covers 16 residues. Trimming removed 6 bases at V and 3 bases at J, with 18 bases between. Germline V gene data show CDR1 as WSHSY and CDR2 as SAAADI. This CDR3 is CASSPRRARVGNTIYF. The sequenced part of the CDR3 DNA is TGCGCCAGCAGCCCCCGGCGCGCCCGGGTTGGAAACACC.

This clone was detected ten times or more. The read ends 3 residues shy of where the CDR3 ends; the end is completed using the germline J gene. V is TRBV18 and J is TRBJ2-1; 13 nucleotides match TRBD2. CDR1 KGHSH and CDR2 LQKENI come from the germline V gene. Losses at the gene ends were 1 base for V and 1 base for J; bases not matched to a gene: 10. This CDR3 region has 20 residues. Partial CDR3 DNA: TGTGCCAGCTCACCACGTAAACTAGCGGGGGGGACAAAATCCTACAATGAG. This encodes CASSPRKLAGGTKSYNE. The full CDR3 protein is CASSPRKLAGGTKSYNEQFF.

This clone was found many times. The CDR3 is cut off 3 residues early in the read; its end comes from the germline J gene. This chain connects TRBV27 to TRBJ2-1, with D uncertain. The germline gives CDR1 MNHEY, CDR2 SMNVEV (reference sequence). V was clipped by 5 bases and J by 0 bases, with 14 bases between them. The CDR3 extends over 16 amino acids. CDR3 amino acids: CASSLDGAFSYNEQFF. CDR3 bases read: TGTGCCAGCAGTCTAGACGGAGCCTTCTCCTACAATGAG.

This clone was seen at least ten times. The read halts 3 residues ahead of the CDR3 end, with the missing end drawn from the germline J gene. The genes are TRBV19 and TRBJ2-7, with D maybe TRBD1 (5 bases). The CDR3 runs 12 residues. Germline CDR1 LNHDA, CDR2 SQIVND (reference sequence). With 10 bases removed from V and 2 bases from J, the gap between germline ends came to 12 bases. Partial CDR3 DNA: TGTGCCACAGCCGGACATACCTACGAG. It yields the protein CATAGHTYE. The CDR3 reads in full as CATAGHTYEQYF.

This clone was observed many times. The sequence runs out 3 residues before the end of the CDR3; the remainder is reconstructed from the germline J gene. The chain uses TRBV19 and TRBJ1-1; D may be TRBD1 (6 bases). There are 15 residues in the CDR3. V lost 6 bases to trimming and J lost 4 bases, with 18 bases between them. CDR1 and CDR2 from the germline V gene are LNHDA and SQIVND (reference sequence). The CDR3 DNA, read in part, is TGTGCCAGTAGAACGGGGGGCGGTAGCCGCACTGAA. Protein product: CASRTGGGSRTE. The entire CDR3 is CASRTGGGSRTEAFF.

This clone was seen at least ten times. Read sequence stops 3 residues before the CDR3 end, and the germline J gene provides the missing end. The chain couples TRBV28 to TRBJ1-1; maybe TRBD1 (5 bases). Germline CDR1 is MDHEN and CDR2 is SYDVKM. The CDR3 consists of 13 residues. Incomplete CDR3 DNA: TGTGCCAGCAGTTTAGGGACCCACGGGGGG. It translates to CASSLGTHGG. The entire CDR3 is CASSLGTHGGAFF.

This clone was seen repeatedly, ten times or more. Read sequence stops 3 residues before the CDR3 end, and the germline J gene provides the missing end. J is TRBJ2-5 and V is TRBV7-9; 9 nucleotides line up with TRBD1. V trimming: 3 bases; J trimming: 0 bases; junction bases outside the gene matches: 2. The CDR3 spans 15 residues. Germline assignment: CDR1 SEHNR and CDR2 FQNEAQ (reference sequence). The CDR3 loop is CASSLGQGYQETQYF. The part of the CDR3 DNA that was read is TGTGCCAGCAGCTTGGGACAGGGATACCAAGAGACC.